A single sample gave rise to the 20 T cell receptor beta chains below, sequenced in a study of blood T cell repertoires in COVID-19. Libraries were prepared by immunoSEQ multiplex PCR; TCRdb keeps only in-frame clonotypes and omits some of them. The repertoire includes about 130,000 clones, around 86% of them detected once, and 15% to 20% sits in the top ten. The sample was peripheral blood. All receptors come from a woman between 50 and 59 years old who had recovered from COVID-19.

J is TRBJ2-4 and V is TRBV27, with TRBD1 matching over 7 bases. This CDR3 is 15 amino acids long. CDR1 is MNHEY, CDR2 SMNVEV, per germline (reference sequence). The junction had 5 bases not matched to a gene; V was cut back by 3 bases and J by 3 bases. CDR3 in amino acids: CASSLTGLGKNIQYF. CDR3 bases: TGTGCCAGCAGTTTGACAGGGTTGGGCAAAAACATTCAGTACTTC.

The chain carries TRBV4-2 and TRBJ1-4, with 7 bases aligning to TRBD1. CDR3 length: 16 residues. V trimming: 1 base; J trimming: 10 bases; junction bases outside the gene matches: 12. From germline, CDR1 is LGHNA and CDR2 YNFKEQ. DNA for the CDR3: TGTGCCAGCAGCCAAGCTCCCCCGACAGGGTCAGGAAAACTGTTTTTT. Its translation: CASSQAPPTGSGKLFF.

The rearrangement joins TRBV9 to TRBJ2-1, with a tentative D call TRBD2 (5 bases). The V gene lost 0 bases and the J gene lost 1 base, with 8 bases spanning the gap. This CDR3 has 15 amino acids. CDR1 is SGDLS, CDR2 YYNGEE, per germline. The CDR3 is CASSVVGDSYNEQFF. CDR3 bases: TGTGCCAGCAGCGTAGTCGGGGATTCCTACAATGAGCAGTTCTTC. Full variable domain (rest looked up from reference TRBV9 and TRBJ2-1): DSGVTQTPKHLITATGQRVTLRCSPRSGDLSVYWYQQSLDQGLQFLIQYYNGEERAKGNILERFSAQQFPDLHSELNLSSLELGDSALYFCASSVVGDSYNEQFFGPGTRLTVL.

About this clone: This likely comes from a read error, as the CDR3 has no conserved phenylalanine or tryptophan at its end. It is unclear where the CDR3 begins or ends on the DNA, so no DNA is shown, and the CDR3 is as TCRdb lists it. The V and J genes are TRBV9 and TRBJ2-7; the table's D call, TRBD2, has no DNA check behind it. The germline V gene encodes CDR1 SGDLS and CDR2 YYNGEE. The CDR3 totals 11 residues, both ends included. CDR3 loop: CASSVRVRERL.

The rearrangement links TRBV15 to TRBJ1-3; D is undetermined. V lost 1 base to trimming and J lost 2 bases, with 6 bases between them. From germline, CDR1 is LNHNV and CDR2 YYDKDF (reference sequence). The CDR3 is 14 residues long. DNA for the CDR3: TGTGCCACCAGCAGAGTCGGGACTGGAAACACCATATATTTT. It codes for CATSRVGTGNTIYF.

The chain has TRBV12-3 or TRBV12-4 and TRBJ2-1, with D possibly being TRBD2 (6 bases). The CDR3 length is 11 residues. The V gene lost 3 bases and the J gene lost 13 bases, with 10 bases spanning the gap. The DNA for the CDR3 is TGTGCCAGCAGTTTGGGAGGCGGCCAGTTCTTC. It is translated as CASSLGGGQFF.

V usage is TRBV12-3 or TRBV12-4 and J usage is TRBJ1-2; D perhaps matches TRBD1 (6 bases). This CDR3 comprises 12 residues. V was trimmed by 1 base and J by 14 bases, leaving 14 bases between them. This chain's CDR3 is CASSLGITGQTF. For the CDR3, the DNA is TGTGCCAGCAGTTTAGGAATAACAGGGCAAACCTTC.

This chain links TRBV6-5 with TRBJ2-7, with D perhaps TRBD2 (6 bases). This CDR3 comprises 12 residues. Trimming shortened V by 6 bases and J by 6 bases, and 12 bases separated the two germline ends. In germline, CDR1 is MNHEY, CDR2 SVGAGI. The CDR3 nucleotides are TGTGCCAGCAGGGGAGGAGGGATCGAGCAGTACTTC. Translating gives CASRGGGIEQYF.

This CDR3 is CASSELLGGEKLFF. CDR3 sequence (DNA): TGTGCCAGCAGTGAACTTCTAGGAGGTGAAAAACTGTTTTTT. This chain connects TRBV6-1 to TRBJ1-4; no clear D gene. V lost 2 bases, J lost 7 bases, and 11 bases lay in between. There are 14 residues in the CDR3. In germline, CDR1 is MNHNS, CDR2 SASEGT.

The V and J genes are TRBV30 and TRBJ2-1; 9 positions agree with TRBD1. The germline V gene encodes CDR1 GTSNPN and CDR2 SVGIG (reference sequence). V shed 6 bases and J 9 bases; nucleotides not matched to a gene: 9. The CDR3 sequence is 13 residues long. The chain's CDR3 is CACSGQGLGEQFF. In DNA form, the CDR3 reads TGTGCCTGCTCGGGACAGGGACTGGGTGAGCAGTTCTTC.

J is TRBJ1-5 and V is TRBV19; D is unresolved. Germline CDR1 is LNHDA and CDR2 is SQIVND (reference sequence). Between the trimmed V and J ends, which lost 8 bases and 7 bases, there was a span of 15 bases. The CDR3 is 13 residues long. The DNA for the CDR3 is TGTGCCAGTTGTAATGAGGCAGAACAGCCCCAGCATTTT. This encodes CASCNEAEQPQHF.

This clone was detected only a few times. The chain recombines TRBV28 with TRBJ1-5; 7 positions agree with TRBD1. Germline V gene data show CDR1 as MDHEN and CDR2 as SYDVKM. The CDR3 totals 17 residues. After removal of 6 bases from V and 1 base from J, the junction contained 12 bases not matched to a gene. Written as DNA, the CDR3 is TGTGCCAGCAGCGGTGCAGGGGGTGACTGGAGCAATCAGCCCCAGCATTTT. Amino acids: CASSGAGGDWSNQPQHF. Supplemented by reference TRBV28 and TRBJ1-5, the full variable domain reads DVKVTQSSRYLVKRTGEKVFLECVQDMDHENMFWYRQDPGLGLRLIYFSYDVKMKEKGDIPEGYSVSREKKERFSLILESASTNQTSMYLCASSGAGGDWSNQPQHFGDGTRLSIL.

This clone was seen once. This chain links TRBV2 with TRBJ1-6; D call uncertain. V shed 8 bases and J shed 3 bases, with 8 bases lying between them. The CDR3 consists of 13 residues. In germline, CDR1 is SNHLY, CDR2 FYNNEI. The CDR3 loop is CASALNYNSPLHF. The CDR3 region has the DNA TGTGCCAGCGCACTGAACTATAATTCACCCCTCCACTTT.

The chain employs TRBV27 and TRBJ1-4; D is ambiguous. V was shortened by 6 bases and J by 6 bases, with 17 bases between the two germline ends. The CDR3 is 15 amino acids. In germline, CDR1 is MNHEY, CDR2 SMNVEV (reference sequence). The chain's CDR3 is CASRSDEGEHEKLFF. The CDR3 nucleotides are TGTGCCAGCAGGTCCGACGAGGGCGAACATGAAAAACTGTTTTTT.

V is TRBV6-1 and J is TRBJ1-2, with D perhaps matching TRBD1 (6 bases). This CDR3 region has 16 residues. Germline V lookup: CDR1 MNHNS, CDR2 SASEGT. With 2 bases removed from V and 2 bases from J, the gap between germline ends came to 15 bases. The DNA of the CDR3 is TGTGCCAGCAGTGAAATTGAGATGGGGGCGAACTATGGCTACACCTTC. Amino acid sequence: CASSEIEMGANYGYTF.

The chain joins TRBV9 to TRBJ2-7, with 8 bases that match TRBD2. Looked up from germline, CDR1 is SGDLS and CDR2 is YYNGEE. J gave up 3 bases and V 2 bases, and 7 bases lay outside the gene matches. CDR3 length: 15 residues. The CDR3 region has the DNA TGTGCCAGCAGCGTTAGTCCGGGACTAGTCTACGAGCAGTACTTC. It is translated as CASSVSPGLVYEQYF.

V and J are TRBV30 and TRBJ1-2, with D perhaps matching TRBD1 (5 bases). Germline values: CDR1 GTSNPN, CDR2 SVGIG (reference sequence). With 4 bases removed from V and 14 bases from J, the gap between germline ends came to 20 bases. CDR3 length: 12 residues. The CDR3 here is CAWTWGGSAYTF. In DNA, the CDR3 is TGTGCCTGGACCTGGGGGGGTTCTGCGTATACCTTC.

This clone has only one observation. At one of its ends the junction is not consistent with the germline gene, which may arise from a read error. The V and J genes are TRBV6-1 and TRBJ2-2; D call uncertain. The CDR3 is 14 residues long. CDR1 is MNHNS and CDR2 is SASEGT in the germline V gene. The CDR3: CASIEVINTGELFF. The CDR3 region has the DNA TGTGCCAGCATTGAAGTTATCAACACCGGGGAGCTGTTTTTT.

This clone showed up many times. V usage is TRBV11-3 and J usage is TRBJ1-3, with 9 bases lining up with TRBD1. V shed 4 bases and J 2 bases; nucleotides not matched to a gene: 3. The CDR3 covers 15 residues. Germline CDR1 reads SGHNT; CDR2 reads YENEEA. CDR3 region: CASSSGDRAGNTIYF. CDR3 sequence (DNA): TGTGCCAGCAGCTCCGGGGACAGGGCTGGAAACACCATATATTTT.

The rearrangement links TRBV6-5 to TRBJ2-7; 7 bases align to TRBD1. The ends lost 8 bases at V and 6 bases at J; junction bases unmatched: 10. Looked up from germline, CDR1 is MNHEY and CDR2 is SVGAGI. CDR3 length: 13 residues. CDR3 amino acids: CASLRDSLPEQYF. The CDR3 nucleotides are TGTGCCAGCCTCCGGGACAGCCTCCCCGAGCAGTACTTC.